The 22 T cell receptor beta chains below all came from one sample that was sequenced in a study of T cell changes during pregnancy in multiple sclerosis. Profiling relied on immunoSEQ multiplex PCR, and the TCRdb table lists in-frame clones only, not all of them. The profile shows tens of thousands of clones, almost 97% of them singletons. Sequenced here: CD8+ T cells from peripheral blood mononuclear cells, sampled after pregnancy. The receptors here all came from a female donor with multiple sclerosis, enrolled in a pregnancy study.

This chain joins TRBV25-1 and TRBJ2-2; D gene unclear. The CDR3 sequence is 13 residues long. Germline CDR1 MGHDK, CDR2 SYGVNS. The V end lost 5 bases, the J end lost 4 bases, and 8 bases lay between the germline ends. CDR3 region: CASSPIGTGELFF. DNA for the CDR3: TGTGCCAGCAGTCCCATCGGCACCGGGGAGCTGTTTTTT.

On this clone: The sample contains more than one DNA sequence encoding this CDR3. The chain joins TRBV7-2 to TRBJ1-1, with 8 bases lining up with TRBD1. Germline V lookup: CDR1 SGHTA, CDR2 FQGNSA. V lost 5 bases, J lost 2 bases, and 7 bases stayed unmatched. CDR3 length equals 15 residues. CDR3 amino acids: CASSTRTGINTEAFF. The CDR3 nucleotides are TGTGCCAGCAGCACTAGGACAGGGATTAACACTGAAGCTTTCTTT.

The chain couples TRBV5-1 to TRBJ2-7; 8 positions match TRBD1. The CDR3 consists of 16 residues. CDR1 SGHRS and CDR2 YFSETQ come from the germline V gene. V lost 4 bases and J lost 3; bases outside the gene matches: 12. CDR3 protein: CASSTGQGQSHYEQYF. DNA of the CDR3: TGCGCCAGCAGCACTGGACAGGGCCAATCCCACTACGAGCAGTACTTC.

The chain couples TRBV5-6 to TRBJ2-7; TRBD2 matches at 9 bases. The J segment lost 4 bases and the V segment lost 2 bases, leaving 7 bases of the junction unmatched. Germline V gene sequence: CDR1 SGHDT, CDR2 YYEEEE. This CDR3 has 15 amino acids. The CDR3, as DNA: TGTGCCAGCAGCTTAGGAGGGACTAGCAGTTACGAGCAGTACTTC. It yields the protein CASSLGGTSSYEQYF.

This clone has just a few counts. The chain has TRBV11-2 and TRBJ2-7; possible D gene TRBD2, 6 bases. There are 13 residues in the CDR3. V lost 4 bases and J 2 bases, leaving 9 bases between the germline ends. Per germline, CDR1 SGHAT and CDR2 FQNNGV. The CDR3 is CASSSAGPYEQYF. In nucleotides, the CDR3 is TGTGCCAGCAGCTCGGCGGGACCCTACGAGCAGTACTTC.

The chain carries TRBV5-5 and TRBJ2-1; D is perhaps TRBD1 (6 bases). From germline, CDR1 is SGHKS and CDR2 YYEKEE (reference sequence). The CDR3 runs 15 residues. V dropped 4 bases and J dropped 2 bases, with 13 bases sitting between them. The chain's CDR3 is CASSLWGQAYNEQFF. As DNA, the CDR3 is TGTGCCAGCAGCCTGTGGGGACAAGCCTACAATGAGCAGTTCTTC.

The rearrangement uses TRBV7-8 and TRBJ1-1; perhaps TRBD1 as D (5 bases). Looked up from germline, CDR1 is SGHVS and CDR2 is FQNEAQ. V lost 5 bases and J lost 0, with 13 bases in between. CDR3 size: 15 residues. CDR3 nucleotide sequence: TGTGCCAGCAGCCCCCGACAGTCCATGAACACTGAAGCTTTCTTT. It specifies CASSPRQSMNTEAFF.

This rearrangement joins TRBV5-4 to TRBJ2-3; 9 bases line up with TRBD2. Per germline, CDR1 SGHNT and CDR2 YYREEE (reference sequence). V lost 4 bases to trimming and J lost 4 bases; unmatched junction nucleotides: 7. There are 15 residues in the CDR3. CDR3 bases: TGTGCCAGCAGCCCCTTTAGCGGGAGCTCAGATACGCAGTATTTT. Protein product: CASSPFSGSSDTQYF. The full variable domain, its missing parts supplied by reference TRBV5-4 and TRBJ2-3, is ETGVTQSPTHLIKTRGQQVTLRCSSQSGHNTVSWYQQALGQGPQFIFQYYREEENGRGNFPPRFSGLQFPNYSSELNVNALELDDSALYLCASSPFSGSSDTQYFGPGTRLTVL.

The chain links TRBV19 to TRBJ2-7, with 8 nucleotides matching TRBD1. Trimming removed 3 bases from V and 6 bases from J; junction bases left unmatched: 10. CDR1 and CDR2 from the germline V gene are LNHDA and SQIVND (reference sequence). The CDR3 consists of 15 residues. CDR3 bases: TGTGCCAGTAGTATTGGGGCAGGGGGCTTTGGCGAGCAGTACTTC. Its translation is CASSIGAGGFGEQYF. Based on the CDR3 plus reference TRBV19 and TRBJ2-7, the full variable domain is DGGITQSPKYLFRKEGQNVTLSCEQNLNHDAMYWYRQDPGQGLRLIYYSQIVNDFQKGDIAEGYSVSREKKESFPLTVTSAQKNPTAFYLCASSIGAGGFGEQYFGPGTRLTVT.

There are a few counts of this clone. The V gene is TRBV4-1, the J gene TRBJ1-1, with D tentatively TRBD1 (5 bases). Germline CDR1 MGHRA, CDR2 YSYEKL. CDR3 length: 15 residues. The ends were cut back, 4 bases at V and 6 bases at J, with 18 bases in the middle. The CDR3 nucleotides read TGCGCCAGCAGCCTGGTCGGGGGAGGTAGCTCTGAAGCTTTCTTT. It translates to CASSLVGGGSSEAFF.

The chain uses TRBV14 and TRBJ2-7; 8 bases agree with TRBD1. CDR3 size: 14 residues. Trimming took 5 bases from V and 3 from J; bases not matched to a gene: 6. Germline loops: CDR1 SGHDN, CDR2 FVKESK. CDR3 region: CASSAWDRIYEQYF. The CDR3 DNA follows: TGTGCCAGCAGCGCCTGGGACAGGATCTACGAGCAGTACTTC.

V and J are TRBV2 and TRBJ1-5; perhaps TRBD1 as D (6 bases). CDR1 and CDR2 (germline): SNHLY, FYNNEI. Trimming took 7 bases from V and 6 from J, leaving 22 bases between them. The CDR3 length is 16 residues. As DNA, the CDR3 is TGTGCCAGCACCCCGGCACGGACAGACAATCGTCAGCCCCAGCATTTT. Its protein product is CASTPARTDNRQPQHF.

This chain joins TRBV29-1 and TRBJ2-1, with 10 nucleotides matching TRBD2. CDR1 SQVTM and CDR2 ANQGSEA come from the germline V gene. V lost 3 bases and J lost 0; bases outside the gene matches: 11. The CDR3 is 18 amino acids. CDR3 in DNA: TGCAGCGTTGAGGGAGCGGGAGGGCCAATTAGCTCCTACAATGAGCAGTTCTTC. Its protein is CSVEGAGGPISSYNEQFF.

J is TRBJ2-7 and V is TRBV30; D gene unclear. The germline V and J ends were trimmed by 3 bases and 4 bases, with 10 bases remaining between them. Germline CDR1 and CDR2: GTSNPN and SVGIG (reference sequence). This CDR3 contains 12 residues. The DNA of the CDR3 is TGTGCCTGGAGCTCTTCGGGTTACGAGCAGTACTTC. Its protein product is CAWSSSGYEQYF.

This rearrangement joins TRBV4-1 to TRBJ2-6, with D tentatively TRBD2 (5 bases). The CDR3 is 18 residues long. CDR1 is MGHRA and CDR2 is YSYEKL in the germline V gene. Trimming removed 6 bases at V and 1 base at J, with 19 bases between. The CDR3 DNA follows: TGCGCCAGCAGTCCCTGGAGAACGGGGAGATCTGGGGCCAACGTCCTGACTTTC. Its translation: CASSPWRTGRSGANVLTF.

The DNA for the CDR3 is TGTGCCAGCAGAGACAGGGTGGAAACCGGGGAGCTGTTTTTT. As protein: CASRDRVETGELFF. The genes are TRBV28 and TRBJ2-2; 7 positions agree with TRBD1. CDR1 MDHEN and CDR2 SYDVKM come from the germline V gene. The CDR3 runs to 14 residues. The J segment lost 5 bases and the V segment lost 6 bases, leaving 6 bases of the junction unmatched.

V is TRBV7-6 and J is TRBJ2-1; 10 bases are a match to TRBD2. Germline values: CDR1 SGHVS, CDR2 FNYEAQ. V dropped 2 bases and J dropped 6; count of bases not matched to a gene: 4. The CDR3 sequence is 15 residues long. The CDR3 region has the DNA TGTGCCAGCAGCTTACTAGCGGGAGCTGGCAATGAGCAGTTCTTC. This translates into CASSLLAGAGNEQFF.

The chain combines TRBV19 with TRBJ1-1, with a tentative D call TRBD1 (5 bases). Germline assignment: CDR1 LNHDA and CDR2 SQIVND (reference sequence). This CDR3 comprises 13 residues. The V end was cut by 4 bases, the J end by 8 bases, with 14 bases between. For the CDR3, the DNA is TGTGCCAGTAGTAGCCGACAGAGTCCCGAAGCTTTCTTT. Amino acids: CASSSRQSPEAFF.

The V and J genes are TRBV5-1 and TRBJ1-4, with D hard to call. The germline V gene encodes CDR1 SGHRS and CDR2 YFSETQ. There are 14 residues in the CDR3. The V end lost 3 bases, the J end lost 4 bases, and 10 bases lay between the germline ends. The CDR3 nucleotides read TGCGCCAGCAGCTATCAGGATATTAATGAAAAACTGTTTTTT. Its protein is CASSYQDINEKLFF.

The chain has TRBV5-6 and TRBJ1-2, with a possible D match to TRBD1 (6 bases). Between the trimmed V and J ends, which lost 4 bases and 4 bases, there was a span of 17 bases. Looked up from germline, CDR1 is SGHDT and CDR2 is YYEEEE. The CDR3 is 15 amino acids. CDR3 amino acids: CASSTAIRDTYGYTF. Written as DNA, the CDR3 is TGTGCCAGCAGCACTGCCATCCGGGACACCTATGGCTACACCTTC.

V usage is TRBV5-8 and J usage is TRBJ2-1, with TRBD2 matching over 11 bases. J gave up 7 bases and V 4 bases, and 13 bases lay outside the gene matches. CDR1 and CDR2 (germline): SGHTS, YDEGEE. The CDR3 runs to 17 residues. In DNA, the CDR3 is TGTGCCAGCAGCAGGGACTCACTAGCGGGAGTTAGAAATGAGCAGTTCTTC. Translation gives CASSRDSLAGVRNEQFF.

This rearrangement joins TRBV15 to TRBJ2-7; D is possibly TRBD1 (5 bases). V lost 4 bases and J lost 2, with 12 bases in between. CDR1 LNHNV and CDR2 YYDKDF come from the germline V gene (reference sequence). The CDR3 sequence is 14 residues long. CDR3 DNA: TGTGCCACCAGCATCGAAGGACAAGCCTACGAGCAGTACTTC. Protein product: CATSIEGQAYEQYF.